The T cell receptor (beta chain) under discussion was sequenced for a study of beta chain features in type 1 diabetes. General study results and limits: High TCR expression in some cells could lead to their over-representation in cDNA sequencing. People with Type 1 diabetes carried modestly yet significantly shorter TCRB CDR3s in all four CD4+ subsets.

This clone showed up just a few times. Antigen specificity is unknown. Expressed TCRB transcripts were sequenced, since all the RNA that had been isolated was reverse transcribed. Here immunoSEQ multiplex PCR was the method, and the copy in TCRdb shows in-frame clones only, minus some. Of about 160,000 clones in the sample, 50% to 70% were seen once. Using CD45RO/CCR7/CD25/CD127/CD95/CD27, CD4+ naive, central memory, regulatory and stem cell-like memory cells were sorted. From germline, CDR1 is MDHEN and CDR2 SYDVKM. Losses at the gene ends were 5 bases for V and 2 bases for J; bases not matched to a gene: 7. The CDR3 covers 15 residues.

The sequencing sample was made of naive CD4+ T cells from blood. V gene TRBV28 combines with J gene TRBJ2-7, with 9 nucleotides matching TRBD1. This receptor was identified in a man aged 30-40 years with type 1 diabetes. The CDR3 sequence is CASSPSGTGPYEQYF. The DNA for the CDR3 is TGTGCCAGCAGTCCGTCCGGGACAGGGCCCTACGAGCAGTACTTC.